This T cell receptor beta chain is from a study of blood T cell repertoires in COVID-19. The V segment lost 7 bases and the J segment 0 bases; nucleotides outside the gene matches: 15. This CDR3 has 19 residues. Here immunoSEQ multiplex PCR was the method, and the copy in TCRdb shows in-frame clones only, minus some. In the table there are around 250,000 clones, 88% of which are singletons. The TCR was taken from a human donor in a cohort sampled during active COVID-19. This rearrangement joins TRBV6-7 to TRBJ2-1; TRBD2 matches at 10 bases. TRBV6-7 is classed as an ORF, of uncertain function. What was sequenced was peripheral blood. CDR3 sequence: CASNTNYGLAESSYNEQFF. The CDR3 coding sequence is TGTGCCAGCAACACCAATTACGGACTAGCGGAAAGCTCCTACAATGAGCAGTTCTTC.